The TCR beta chain under discussion was sequenced for a study of T-cell memory formation after mild COVID-19. Study-level background: TCR clusters were mostly confined to one donor each.

Study findings and constraints: Most CD4+ clones that shrank were in CM and EM, while CD8+ ones turned up in EMRA.

This clonotype was seen a few times. What it binds is not known. The TCR alpha and TCR beta cDNA libraries, bearing sample barcodes and UMIs, were generated by 5'RACE using constant-segment primers. MiXCR, applied by TCRdb to the 5' RACE reads, yields one record per CDR3 protein. The table shows hundreds of thousands of distinct CDR3 sequences, with around 16% occurring only once. The sequence was obtained from an adult woman who had mild COVID-19 (a few samples of this study predate the infection). Cell type and time point are not known. Sample: PBMCs or a T cell subset sorted from them (not recorded which).

CDR3 sequence (DNA): TGTGCCAGCAGCTCGGGACAGAGCCCAGATACGCAGTATTTT. Its protein is CASSSGQSPDTQYF. The V gene is TRBV7-2, the J gene TRBJ2-3; TRBD1 matches 7 bases. The CDR3 is made up of 14 amino acids. Germline CDR1 SGHTA, CDR2 FQGNSA. The V gene end was trimmed by 4 bases and the J gene end by 4 bases; junction bases not matched to a gene: 5.